The clone carrying this TCR beta chain was seen a handful of times. The antigen is undetermined. The CDR3 extends over 15 amino acids. The V and J ends lost 6 bases and 6 bases respectively, with 17 bases between them. Germline values: CDR1 MNHEY, CDR2 SVGEGT. TCRdb processed the RT-PCR reads anew with MiXCR; each CDR3 protein has one entry. The data show about 540,000 distinct CDR3 sequences, under 25% seen once. This sample is part of a study of response to subunit inactivated influenza vaccine. Regarding the study as a whole: Few new T cells, the authors suggested, are recruited by each seasonal influenza vaccination.

Separately, the same data were catalogued under a study of T cells expressing NK-cell markers. That paper notes: The cDNA for TCR beta came from 5'RACE template switching with UMIs. According to the study, TCR beta repertoires originated from sorted CD3+CD56+NKG2C+, CD3+CD56+NKG2C- and CD3+CD56-NKG2C+ T cells. Eight donors were sequenced, of whom seven were HCMV-seropositive, while the remaining one was HCMV-seronegative. Roughly six of the donors carried dominant NKG2C+ clonotypes that took up about 1.0-7.5% of their CD8+ T cells.

This TCR derives from a middle-aged man who received an inactivated influenza vaccine. The chain carries TRBV6-2 or TRBV6-3 and TRBJ2-2; the D call may be TRBD1 or TRBD2 (5 bases each). The sequences come from CD4+ T cells sorted from PBMCs, collected 11 to 12 days after vaccination. The CDR3 protein is CASRPGSRGAGELFF. CDR3 nucleotides: TGTGCCAGCAGGCCGGGTTCACGAGGGGCCGGGGAGCTGTTTTTT.